The 9 T cell receptor beta chains presented below share a single source sample, sequenced in a study of T-cell memory formation after mild COVID-19. TCRdb re-called the 5' RACE reads with MiXCR, one entry per CDR3 protein. The table includes around 370,000 distinct CDR3 sequences, roughly 20% detected once. Sequences were obtained from PBMCs or a T cell subset sorted from them (not recorded which). Receptor source: an adult woman who had mild COVID-19 (a few samples of this study predate the infection). Cell type and time point are not known.

This sequence joins TRBV5-1 and TRBJ2-1; TRBD1 matches at 9 bases. Germline CDR1 is SGHRS and CDR2 is YFSETQ. V trimming: 3 bases; J trimming: 8 bases; junction bases outside the gene matches: 6. The CDR3 extends over 14 amino acids. In DNA form, the CDR3 reads TGCGCCAGCAGCTCGGGGGGACAGGGCGATGAGCAGTTCTTC. Its protein product is CASSSGGQGDEQFF.

This clonotype has only a few counts. This rearrangement joins TRBV21-1 to TRBJ2-3. TRBV21-1 is an annotated pseudogene. This CDR3 has 13 amino acids. CDR3 nucleotides: TGTGCCAGCAGCAACCGCCACACAGATACGCAGTATTTT. Its translation is CASSNRHTDTQYF.

The table lists this clonotype with a few counts. The CDR3 DNA follows: TGTGCCAGCAGATTGGACAGTCATAGCAATCAGCCCCAGCATTTT. Translated, it gives CASRLDSHSNQPQHF. This chain links TRBV2 with TRBJ1-5, with D tentatively TRBD1 (6 bases). CDR1 and CDR2 from the germline V gene are SNHLY and FYNNEI. Trimming cost V 6 bases and J 0 bases, with 12 bases left between them. This CDR3 region has 15 residues.

This chain links TRBV7-9 with TRBJ2-7, with a tentative D call TRBD2 (5 bases). Trimming cost V 1 base and J 4 bases, with 14 bases left between them. There are 15 residues in the CDR3. Germline V gene sequence: CDR1 SEHNR, CDR2 FQNEAQ (reference sequence). The CDR3 nucleotides read TGTGCCAGCAGCTTAGATGCGGGTGCGGTTTACGAGCAGTACTTC. It is translated as CASSLDAGAVYEQYF.

V usage is TRBV10-3 and J usage is TRBJ1-2; 10 positions match TRBD1. CDR1 is ENHRY, CDR2 SYGVKD, per germline. The junction had 7 bases not matched to a gene; V was cut back by 6 bases and J by 6 bases. This CDR3 is 14 amino acids long. Here the CDR3 DNA reads TGTGCCATCAGCTGGGACAGGGGACGGGATGGCTACACCTTC. As protein: CAISWDRGRDGYTF.

This clonotype has more than one count but fewer than ten. The rearrangement joins TRBV11-2 to TRBJ2-3, with TRBD2 identical over 13 bases. Germline loops: CDR1 SGHAT, CDR2 FQNNGV. V was clipped by 5 bases and J by 2 bases; unmatched bases: 7. The CDR3 runs 17 residues. In nucleotides, the CDR3 is TGTGCCAGCAGCCTTGGACTAGCGGGGGAGAACACAGATACGCAGTATTTT. Translated, it gives CASSLGLAGENTDTQYF.

This clonotype was picked up many times. At one end the junction does not follow the germline gene, possibly because of a read error. CDR3 protein: CASSPGQGADTQYF. CDR3 bases: TGTGCCAGCAGCCCAGGACAGGGGGCAGATACGCAGTATTTT. The chain uses TRBV5-1 and TRBJ2-3; 10 positions agree with TRBD1. This CDR3 has 14 amino acids. Germline CDR1 and CDR2: SGHRS and YFSETQ.

This clonotype was found a few times. This sequence joins TRBV5-1 and TRBJ2-1, with D perhaps assigned TRBD1 or TRBD2 (5 bases each). The CDR3 has 17 residues. Germline CDR1 reads SGHRS; CDR2 reads YFSETQ. V shed 0 bases and J shed 1 base, with 14 bases lying between them. The CDR3 bases are TGCGCCAGCAGCTTGGGGGGCCGGGACCTATCCTACAATGAGCAGTTCTTC. Translating gives CASSLGGRDLSYNEQFF. The full variable domain, in which reference TRBV5-1 and TRBJ2-1 provide the parts outside the CDR3, is KAGVTQTPRYLIKTRGQQVTLSCSPISGHRSVSWYQQTPGQGLQFLFEYFSETQRNKGNFPGRFSGRQFSNSRSEMNVSTLELGDSALYLCASSLGGRDLSYNEQFFGPGTRLTVL.

The chain combines TRBV7-2 with TRBJ1-2; a weak D match, TRBD1 (5 bases). CDR3 size: 16 residues. The germline V gene encodes CDR1 SGHTA and CDR2 FQGNSA. V lost 5 bases to trimming and J lost 2 bases, with 18 bases between them. CDR3 in amino acids: CASSLSGQGVNYGYTF. CDR3 coding DNA: TGTGCCAGCAGCCTCTCGGGGCAGGGTGTAAACTATGGCTACACCTTC.